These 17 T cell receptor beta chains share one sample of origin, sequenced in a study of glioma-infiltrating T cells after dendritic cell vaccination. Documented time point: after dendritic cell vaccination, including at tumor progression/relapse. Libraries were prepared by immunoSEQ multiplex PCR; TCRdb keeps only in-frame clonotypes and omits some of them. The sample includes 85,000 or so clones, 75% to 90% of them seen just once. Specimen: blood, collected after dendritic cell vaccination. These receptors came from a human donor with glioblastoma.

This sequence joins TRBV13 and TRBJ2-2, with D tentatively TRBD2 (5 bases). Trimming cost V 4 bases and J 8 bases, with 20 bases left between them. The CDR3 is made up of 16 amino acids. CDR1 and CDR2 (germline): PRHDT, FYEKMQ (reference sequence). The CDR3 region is CASSSPLAPRDGELFF. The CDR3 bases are TGTGCCAGCAGCTCGCCTTTGGCCCCGAGGGATGGGGAGCTGTTTTTT. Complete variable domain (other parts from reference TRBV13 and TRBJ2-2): AAGVIQSPRHLIKEKRETATLKCYPIPRHDTVYWYQQGPGQDPQFLISFYEKMQSDKGSIPDRFSAQQFSDYHSELNMSSLELGDSALYFCASSSPLAPRDGELFFGEGSRLTVL.

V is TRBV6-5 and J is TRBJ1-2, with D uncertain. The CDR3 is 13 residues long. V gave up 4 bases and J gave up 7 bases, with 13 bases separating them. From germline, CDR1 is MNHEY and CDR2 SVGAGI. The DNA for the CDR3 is TGTGCCAGCAGTTCCCCCAGCGCCGGTGGCTACACCTTC. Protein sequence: CASSSPSAGGYTF.

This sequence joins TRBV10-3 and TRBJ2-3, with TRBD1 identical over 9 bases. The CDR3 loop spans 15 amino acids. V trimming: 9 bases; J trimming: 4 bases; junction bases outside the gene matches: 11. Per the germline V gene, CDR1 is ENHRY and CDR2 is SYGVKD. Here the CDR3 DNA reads TGTGCCATTGCACCGGGACAGGGAACGTCAGATACGCAGTATTTT. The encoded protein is CAIAPGQGTSDTQYF.

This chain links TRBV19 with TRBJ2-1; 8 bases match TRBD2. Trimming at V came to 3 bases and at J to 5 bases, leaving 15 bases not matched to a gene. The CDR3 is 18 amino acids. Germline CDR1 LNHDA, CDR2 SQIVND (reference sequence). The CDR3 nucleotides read TGTGCCAGTAGTATGAGAGCGGGAGATCGGCCCCGCGACAATGAGCAGTTCTTC. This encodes CASSMRAGDRPRDNEQFF.

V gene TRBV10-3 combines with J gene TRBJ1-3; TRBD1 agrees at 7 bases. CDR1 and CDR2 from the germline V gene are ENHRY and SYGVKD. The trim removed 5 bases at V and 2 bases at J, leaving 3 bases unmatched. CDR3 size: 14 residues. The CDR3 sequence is CAISTTGTGNTIYF. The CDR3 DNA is TGTGCCATCAGTACGACAGGGACTGGAAACACCATATATTTT.

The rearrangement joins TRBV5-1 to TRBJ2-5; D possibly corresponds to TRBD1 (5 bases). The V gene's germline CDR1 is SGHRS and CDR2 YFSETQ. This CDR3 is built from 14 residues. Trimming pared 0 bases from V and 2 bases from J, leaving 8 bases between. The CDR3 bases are TGCGCCAGCAGCTTGGTAGACAGTCAAGAGACCCAGTACTTC. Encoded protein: CASSLVDSQETQYF.

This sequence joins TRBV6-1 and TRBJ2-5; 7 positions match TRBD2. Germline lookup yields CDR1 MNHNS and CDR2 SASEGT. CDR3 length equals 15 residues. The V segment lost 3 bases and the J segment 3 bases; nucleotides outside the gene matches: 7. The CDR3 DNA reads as TGTGCCAGCAGTGATGCGGGGACTATGAAAGAGACCCAGTACTTC. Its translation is CASSDAGTMKETQYF.

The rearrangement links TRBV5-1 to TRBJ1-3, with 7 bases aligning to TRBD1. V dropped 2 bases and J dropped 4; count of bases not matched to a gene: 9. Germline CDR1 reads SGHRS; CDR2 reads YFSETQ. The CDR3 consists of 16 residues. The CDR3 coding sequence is TGCGCCAGCAGCTTCCAAGGGGGCTTTATCGGAAACACCATATATTTT. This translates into CASSFQGGFIGNTIYF.

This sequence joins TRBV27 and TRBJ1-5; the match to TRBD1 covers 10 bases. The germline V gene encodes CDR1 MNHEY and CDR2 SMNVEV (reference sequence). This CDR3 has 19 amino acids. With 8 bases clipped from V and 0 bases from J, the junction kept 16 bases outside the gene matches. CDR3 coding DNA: TGTGCCAGCGCGAATACCCGGGACAGGGGCCATTATAGCAATCAGCCCCAGCATTTT. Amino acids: CASANTRDRGHYSNQPQHF.

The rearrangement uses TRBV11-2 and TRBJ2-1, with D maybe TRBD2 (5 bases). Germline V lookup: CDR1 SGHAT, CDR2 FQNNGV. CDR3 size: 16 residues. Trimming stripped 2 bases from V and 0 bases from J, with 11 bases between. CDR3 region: CASSLSLGSSYNEQFF. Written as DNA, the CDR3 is TGTGCCAGCAGCTTAAGTTTGGGGAGCTCCTACAATGAGCAGTTCTTC.

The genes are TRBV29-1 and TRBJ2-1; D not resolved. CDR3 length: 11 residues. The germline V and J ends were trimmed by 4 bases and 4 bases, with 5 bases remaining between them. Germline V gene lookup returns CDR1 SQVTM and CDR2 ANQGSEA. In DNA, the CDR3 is TGCAGCGTTGCCAGTTACAATGAGCAGTTCTTC. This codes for CSVASYNEQFF.

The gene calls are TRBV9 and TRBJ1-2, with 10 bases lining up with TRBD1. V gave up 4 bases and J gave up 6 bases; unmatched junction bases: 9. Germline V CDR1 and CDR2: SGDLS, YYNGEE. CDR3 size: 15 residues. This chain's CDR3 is CASSSNRQGANGYTF. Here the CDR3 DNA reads TGTGCCAGCAGCTCTAACCGACAGGGGGCAAATGGCTACACCTTC.

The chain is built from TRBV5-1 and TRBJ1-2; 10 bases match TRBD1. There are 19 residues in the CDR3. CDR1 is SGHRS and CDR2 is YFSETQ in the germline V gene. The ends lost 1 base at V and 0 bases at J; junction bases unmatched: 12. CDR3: CASSLLDPDRGFSNYGYTF. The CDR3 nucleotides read TGCGCCAGCAGCTTGCTCGACCCGGACAGGGGGTTTTCTAACTATGGCTACACCTTC.

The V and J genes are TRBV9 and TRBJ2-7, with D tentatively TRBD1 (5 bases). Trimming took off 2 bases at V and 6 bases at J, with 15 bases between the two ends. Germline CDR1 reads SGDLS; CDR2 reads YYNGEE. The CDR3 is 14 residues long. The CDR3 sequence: CASSVRPDSGEQYF. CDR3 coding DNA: TGTGCCAGCAGCGTTCGCCCCGACAGTGGCGAGCAGTACTTC.

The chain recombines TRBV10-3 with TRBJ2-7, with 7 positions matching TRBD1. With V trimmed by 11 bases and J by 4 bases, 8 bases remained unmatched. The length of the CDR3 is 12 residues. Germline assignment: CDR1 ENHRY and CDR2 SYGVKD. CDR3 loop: CASRTGSYEQYF. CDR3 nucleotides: TGTGCCTCCCGGACAGGTTCTTACGAGCAGTACTTC.

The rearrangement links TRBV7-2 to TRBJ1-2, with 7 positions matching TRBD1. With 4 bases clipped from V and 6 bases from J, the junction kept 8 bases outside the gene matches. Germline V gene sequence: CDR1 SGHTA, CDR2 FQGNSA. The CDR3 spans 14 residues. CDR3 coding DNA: TGTGCCAGCAGCTCCCCCGGAAGGGGGCATGGCTACACCTTC. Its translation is CASSSPGRGHGYTF. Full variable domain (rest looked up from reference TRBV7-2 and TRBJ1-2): GAGVSQSPSNKVTEKGKDVELRCDPISGHTALYWYRQSLGQGLEFLIYFQGNSAPDKSGLPSDRFSAERTGGSVSTLTIQRTQQEDSAVYLCASSSPGRGHGYTFGSGTRLTVV.

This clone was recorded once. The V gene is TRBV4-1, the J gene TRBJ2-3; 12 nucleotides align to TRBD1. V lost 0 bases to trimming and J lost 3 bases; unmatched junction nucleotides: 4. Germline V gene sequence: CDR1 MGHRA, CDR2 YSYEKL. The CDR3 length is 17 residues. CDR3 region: CASSQELGQGATDTQYF. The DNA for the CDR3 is TGCGCCAGCAGCCAAGAGCTGGGACAGGGGGCAACAGATACGCAGTATTTT.